The 31 T cell receptor beta chains listed next were all sequenced from one sample in a study of cytomegalovirus exposure and HLA in healthy donors. The PCR made use of 60 Vbeta and 13 Jbeta primers. The assay was immunoSEQ multiplex PCR, and TCRdb's table has in-frame clones only and misses some. Of about 64,000 clones in the sample, less than 70% were seen once. Specimen: PBMCs. These receptors were collected from a woman aged 50 to 60 in good health and CMV-seronegative.

This chain links TRBV5-1 with TRBJ2-6, with 8 bases lining up with TRBD2. The V segment lost 1 base and the J segment 4 bases; nucleotides outside the gene matches: 10. Germline values: CDR1 SGHRS, CDR2 YFSETQ. The CDR3 is 18 residues long. CDR3 DNA sequence: TGCGCCAGCAGCTTGTCCCCCACGGGAGGGGTCGGGGCCAACGTCCTGACTTTC. Translation gives CASSLSPTGGVGANVLTF.

The chain employs TRBV10-3 and TRBJ1-5; TRBD1 agrees at 10 bases. There are 16 residues in the CDR3. Germline assignment: CDR1 ENHRY and CDR2 SYGVKD. The trim removed 3 bases at V and 4 bases at J, leaving 6 bases unmatched. The CDR3 region has the DNA TGTGCCATCAGTGATGGGGGACAGGGGTTTAATCAGCCCCAGCATTTT. Translating gives CAISDGGQGFNQPQHF.

The chain joins TRBV7-9 to TRBJ2-3, with a weak D call TRBD1 (6 bases). The V and J ends lost 4 bases and 9 bases respectively, with 14 bases between them. The CDR3 is 13 residues long. Looked up from germline, CDR1 is SEHNR and CDR2 is FQNEAQ (reference sequence). The CDR3 protein is CASSSSGADTQYF. The CDR3 nucleotides read TGTGCCAGCAGCTCATCAGGGGCGGACACGCAGTATTTT. Filled out from reference TRBV7-9 and TRBJ2-3, the complete variable domain reads DTGVSQNPRHKITKRGQNVTFRCDPISEHNRLYWYRQTLGQGPEFLTYFQNEAQLEKSRLLSDRFSAERPKGSFSTLEIQRTEQGDSAMYLCASSSSGADTQYFGPGTRLTVL.

The gene calls are TRBV5-1 and TRBJ2-5; D ambiguous. The germline V gene encodes CDR1 SGHRS and CDR2 YFSETQ. The CDR3 sequence is 14 residues long. With 4 bases removed from V and 3 bases from J, the gap between germline ends came to 13 bases. CDR3 residues: CASSRYLVKETQYF. The CDR3 DNA follows: TGCGCCAGCAGCAGGTACCTAGTGAAAGAGACCCAGTACTTC.

V usage is TRBV21-1 and J usage is TRBJ2-5; TRBD2, the D gene given by the table, was not confirmed from the DNA. TRBV21-1 is annotated as a pseudogene. This CDR3 contains 16 residues. The CDR3 spells CASTLGTSGPKETQYF. In DNA, the CDR3 is TGTGCCAGCACCCTTGGGACTAGCGGGCCGAAAGAGACCCAGTACTTC.

About this clone: At one boundary the junction diverges from the germline segment, which might be a read error. This chain joins TRBV4-3 and TRBJ2-7, with 10 nucleotides matching TRBD2. The CDR3 loop spans 15 amino acids. Germline assignment: CDR1 LGHNA and CDR2 YSLEER. The CDR3 region is CASSQDPSGSGAMNF. The CDR3 region has the DNA TGCGCCAGCAGCCAAGATCCTAGCGGGAGTGGAGCTATGAACTTC.

This clone was detected a few times. The genes are TRBV7-8 and TRBJ2-2, with D possibly matching TRBD2 (5 bases). CDR3 length equals 15 residues. The ends were cut back, 4 bases at V and 5 bases at J, with 14 bases in the middle. CDR1 and CDR2 (germline): SGHVS, FQNEAQ. CDR3 protein: CASSSRVRRTGELFF. The CDR3 bases are TGTGCCAGCAGCTCTAGGGTCAGGAGGACCGGGGAGCTGTTTTTT.

The rearrangement joins TRBV4-2 to TRBJ2-7, with 10 positions matching TRBD2. The CDR3 spans 15 residues. CDR1 is LGHNA, CDR2 YNFKEQ, per germline. V lost 0 bases and J lost 6; bases outside the gene matches: 5. CDR3 DNA sequence: TGTGCCAGCAGCCAAGAGCTAGCGGGAGCGCGCGAGCAGTACTTC. Its protein is CASSQELAGAREQYF.

This clone turned up a few times. This chain links TRBV6-4 with TRBJ2-3; 10 bases are shared with TRBD2. The CDR3 is 16 residues long. Trimming took 4 bases from V and 3 from J; bases not matched to a gene: 7. Germline V gives CDR1 MRHNA, CDR2 SNTAGT. DNA for the CDR3: TGTGCCAGCAGTGCCTCTAGCGGGAGAGGGACAGATACGCAGTATTTT. Its translation: CASSASSGRGTDTQYF.

V gene TRBV6-4 combines with J gene TRBJ2-7; D may be TRBD1 (6 bases). The CDR3 has 12 residues. Germline V lookup: CDR1 MRHNA, CDR2 SNTAGT. V dropped 3 bases and J dropped 6 bases, with 9 bases sitting between them. The chain's CDR3 is CASSEQGGEQYF. As DNA, the CDR3 is TGTGCCAGCAGTGAACAGGGCGGCGAGCAGTACTTC.

The chain couples TRBV11-2 to TRBJ1-1, with 8 bases fitting TRBD1. The CDR3 extends over 15 amino acids. The J segment lost 7 bases and the V segment lost 4 bases, leaving 11 bases of the junction unmatched. Germline CDR1 reads SGHAT; CDR2 reads FQNNGV. CDR3 amino acids: CASSSPDRGRLEAFF. CDR3 nucleotide sequence: TGTGCCAGCAGCTCCCCTGACAGGGGCCGTCTTGAAGCTTTCTTT.

The rearrangement links TRBV28 to TRBJ2-7; D is possibly TRBD2 (5 bases). The V gene's germline CDR1 is MDHEN and CDR2 SYDVKM. This CDR3 region has 12 residues. Trimming pared 10 bases from V and 3 bases from J, leaving 13 bases between. The CDR3 DNA reads TGTGCCACCTCGGCACTAGTCTACGAGCAGTACTTC. This sequence encodes CATSALVYEQYF.

There are a few counts of this clone. The chain recombines TRBV2 with TRBJ2-7, with 7 positions matching TRBD2. Germline lookup yields CDR1 SNHLY and CDR2 FYNNEI. After removal of 2 bases from V and 6 bases from J, the junction contained 7 bases not matched to a gene. The length of the CDR3 is 14 residues. CDR3 amino acids: CASSESGLGFEQYF. The CDR3 coding sequence is TGTGCCAGCAGTGAATCCGGACTAGGATTCGAGCAGTACTTC.

This clone has more than one count but fewer than ten. The V call is TRBV5-4, the J call TRBJ2-6; the match to TRBD1 covers 12 bases. Trimming at V came to 2 bases and at J to 4 bases, leaving 4 bases not matched to a gene. This CDR3 has 17 residues. The germline CDR1 and CDR2 sequences are SGHNT and YYREEE (reference sequence). CDR3 residues: CASSLGTGGAGANVLTF. The DNA for the CDR3 is TGTGCCAGCAGCTTAGGGACAGGGGGCGCCGGGGCCAACGTCCTGACTTTC.

The chain carries TRBV5-4 and TRBJ2-7; TRBD2 matches 9 bases. In germline, CDR1 is SGHNT, CDR2 YYREEE (reference sequence). The J segment lost 5 bases and the V segment lost 1 base, leaving 7 bases of the junction unmatched. CDR3 length: 15 amino acids. CDR3 bases: TGTGCCAGCAGCTTGCTCTGGGCGGGAGGGGACGAGCAGTACTTC. Protein sequence: CASSLLWAGGDEQYF.

The CDR3: CASSFFSGGDGYTF. The CDR3 nucleotides are TGTGCCAGCAGCTTTTTCTCGGGAGGGGATGGCTACACCTTC. The chain is built from TRBV7-9 and TRBJ1-2; the D gene is possibly TRBD1 (5 bases). The V end lost 3 bases, the J end lost 6 bases, and 14 bases lay between the germline ends. The CDR3 is made up of 14 amino acids. Germline assignment: CDR1 SEHNR and CDR2 FQNEAQ (reference sequence). Full variable domain (remainder filled in from reference TRBV7-9 and TRBJ1-2): DTGVSQNPRHKITKRGQNVTFRCDPISEHNRLYWYRQTLGQGPEFLTYFQNEAQLEKSRLLSDRFSAERPKGSFSTLEIQRTEQGDSAMYLCASSFFSGGDGYTFGSGTRLTVV.

The CDR3 reads CASSSTGTGWTDTQYF. The DNA for the CDR3 is TGTGCCAGCAGCTCAACCGGGACAGGGTGGACAGATACGCAGTATTTT. The chain joins TRBV5-4 to TRBJ2-3; 9 bases line up with TRBD1. There are 16 residues in the CDR3. Trimming at V came to 3 bases and at J to 3 bases, leaving 8 bases not matched to a gene. Germline CDR1 SGHNT, CDR2 YYREEE (reference sequence).

This chain uses TRBV4-2 with TRBJ2-5; TRBD2 aligns across 12 bases. The CDR3 consists of 15 residues. With V trimmed by 3 bases and J by 4 bases, 3 bases remained unmatched. Germline CDR1 is LGHNA and CDR2 is YNFKEQ. CDR3 region: CASSQGTSGPETQYF. CDR3 DNA: TGTGCCAGCAGCCAGGGGACTAGCGGGCCAGAGACCCAGTACTTC.

V and J are TRBV7-2 and TRBJ2-5; the D gene is possibly TRBD2 (5 bases). The V and J ends lost 0 bases and 1 base respectively, with 9 bases between them. Germline V gives CDR1 SGHTA, CDR2 FQGNSA. The CDR3 covers 15 residues. CDR3 sequence reads: CASSLAGLPQETQYF. The CDR3 DNA sequence: TGTGCCAGCAGCTTAGCCGGACTTCCCCAAGAGACCCAGTACTTC. Full variable domain (rest looked up from reference TRBV7-2 and TRBJ2-5): GAGVSQSPSNKVTEKGKDVELRCDPISGHTALYWYRQSLGQGLEFLIYFQGNSAPDKSGLPSDRFSAERTGGSVSTLTIQRTQQEDSAVYLCASSLAGLPQETQYFGPGTRLLVL.

The V call is TRBV4-3, the J call TRBJ1-4; D is uncertain. The V end lost 1 base, the J end lost 0 bases, and 9 bases lay between the germline ends. CDR3 size: 16 residues. CDR1 is LGHNA and CDR2 is YSLEER in the germline V gene. This chain's CDR3 is CASSQGARATNEKLFF. The DNA of the CDR3 is TGCGCCAGCAGCCAAGGGGCCCGAGCAACTAATGAAAAACTGTTTTTT.

The genes are TRBV5-1 and TRBJ2-7, with a weak D call TRBD1 (6 bases). CDR3 size: 15 residues. CDR1 SGHRS and CDR2 YFSETQ come from the germline V gene. With 4 bases removed from V and 0 bases from J, the gap between germline ends came to 14 bases. The CDR3 loop is CASSVTGTTSYEQYF. The CDR3 region has the DNA TGCGCCAGCAGCGTAACAGGGACCACCTCCTACGAGCAGTACTTC.

The V call is TRBV9, the J call TRBJ2-1; 11 bases fit TRBD2. This CDR3 spans 15 amino acids. J was trimmed by 2 bases and V by 4 bases; bases with no gene match: 2. The germline CDR1 and CDR2 sequences are SGDLS and YYNGEE. The CDR3 DNA reads as TGTGCCAGCAGCCCGGGACTAGCGGCCTACAATGAGCAGTTCTTC. The encoded protein is CASSPGLAAYNEQFF. Full variable domain (missing parts from reference TRBV9 and TRBJ2-1): DSGVTQTPKHLITATGQRVTLRCSPRSGDLSVYWYQQSLDQGLQFLIQYYNGEERAKGNILERFSAQQFPDLHSELNLSSLELGDSALYFCASSPGLAAYNEQFFGPGTRLTVL.

This sequence joins TRBV7-9 and TRBJ2-2; no firm D call. Germline assignment: CDR1 SEHNR and CDR2 FQNEAQ (reference sequence). The CDR3 runs to 13 residues. V lost 5 bases to trimming and J lost 8 bases, with 12 bases between them. CDR3 sequence (DNA): TGTGCCAGCAGCCTGGGTGGAGCGGGGGAGCTGTTTTTT. Its protein product is CASSLGGAGELFF.

The CDR3, as DNA: TGTGCCAGCAGTGTTGGGCCTGAAGCTTTCTTT. Protein sequence: CASSVGPEAFF. This rearrangement joins TRBV2 to TRBJ1-1; D is undetermined. The CDR3 is 11 residues long. Germline loops: CDR1 SNHLY, CDR2 FYNNEI. V was clipped by 4 bases and J by 6 bases, with 6 bases between them.

In its sample, this clone was seen once. The chain uses TRBV6-5 and TRBJ1-1; D possibly corresponds to TRBD1 (6 bases). The germline V gene has CDR1 MNHEY and CDR2 SVGAGI. V was clipped by 7 bases and J by 4 bases, with 16 bases between them. The CDR3 runs to 14 residues. This CDR3 reads CASTVAGGLTEAFF. In nucleotides, the CDR3 is TGTGCCAGCACCGTCGCGGGGGGGCTCACTGAAGCTTTCTTT.

The V and J genes are TRBV5-1 and TRBJ1-4; no clear D. Germline assignment: CDR1 SGHRS and CDR2 YFSETQ. Trimming stripped 0 bases from V and 5 bases from J, with 11 bases between. CDR3 length: 15 residues. The CDR3 reads CASSLAVIGNEKLFF. The DNA of the CDR3 is TGCGCCAGCAGCTTGGCGGTTATCGGGAATGAAAAACTGTTTTTT.

This clone was detected a few times. The chain employs TRBV6-5 and TRBJ1-2, with no clear D. Trimming took off 2 bases at V and 1 base at J, with 8 bases between the two ends. Germline assignment: CDR1 MNHEY and CDR2 SVGAGI. The CDR3 has 14 residues. The CDR3 bases are TGTGCCAGCAGTTACGCGACACTTAACTATGGCTACACCTTC. It codes for CASSYATLNYGYTF.

The rearrangement joins TRBV28 to TRBJ1-4; 9 positions match TRBD1. V lost 6 bases to trimming and J lost 10 bases; unmatched junction nucleotides: 18. Per the germline V gene, CDR1 is MDHEN and CDR2 is SYDVKM. The CDR3 has 17 amino acids. This chain's CDR3 is CASSSGQGPKFSRKLFF. The DNA for the CDR3 is TGTGCCAGCAGCTCTGGACAGGGGCCTAAGTTTTCTAGAAAACTGTTTTTT.

The gene calls are TRBV4-3 and TRBJ2-2; 7 bases line up with TRBD2. CDR1 and CDR2 (germline): LGHNA, YSLEER. Trimming took 4 bases from V and 5 from J; bases not matched to a gene: 13. This CDR3 region has 17 residues. CDR3 region: CASSLSGATGGTGELFF. DNA for the CDR3: TGCGCCAGCAGCCTAAGCGGGGCAACAGGCGGTACCGGGGAGCTGTTTTTT.

V is TRBV7-9 and J is TRBJ2-7; TRBD2 matches at 7 bases. CDR1 is SEHNR, CDR2 FQNEAQ, per germline (reference sequence). CDR3 length equals 15 residues. J was trimmed by 0 bases and V by 0 bases; bases with no gene match: 2. The CDR3 loop reads CASSLAGGPSYEQYF. DNA of the CDR3: TGTGCCAGCAGCTTAGCGGGAGGGCCCTCCTACGAGCAGTACTTC.

The V gene is TRBV6-5, the J gene TRBJ1-1; D ambiguous. Trimming pared 6 bases from V and 0 bases from J, leaving 11 bases between. The CDR3 loop spans 14 amino acids. Germline V gene sequence: CDR1 MNHEY, CDR2 SVGAGI. CDR3 sequence: CASSVRSLNTEAFF. CDR3 DNA sequence: TGTGCCAGCAGCGTAAGGAGTTTGAACACTGAAGCTTTCTTT.